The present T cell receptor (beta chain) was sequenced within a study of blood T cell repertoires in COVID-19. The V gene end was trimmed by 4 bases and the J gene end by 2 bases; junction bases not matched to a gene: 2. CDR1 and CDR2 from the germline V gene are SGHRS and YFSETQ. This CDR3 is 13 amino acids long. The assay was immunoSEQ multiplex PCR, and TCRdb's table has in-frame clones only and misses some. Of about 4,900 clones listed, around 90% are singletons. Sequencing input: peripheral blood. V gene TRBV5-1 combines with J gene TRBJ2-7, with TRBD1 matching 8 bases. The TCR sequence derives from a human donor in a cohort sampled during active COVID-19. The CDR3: CASSVGQAYEQYF. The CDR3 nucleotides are TGCGCCAGCAGCGTGGGACAGGCCTACGAGCAGTACTTC.